A selection of T cell receptor beta chains follows, all from one sample in a study of blood T cell repertoires in COVID-19. Here immunoSEQ multiplex PCR was the method, and the copy in TCRdb shows in-frame clones only, minus some. Here the sample spans roughly 43,000 clones, around 86% being singletons. Sequenced material: peripheral blood. These receptors all stem from a man aged 60 to 75 with active COVID-19. Each CDR3 is given with its conserved first and last residue. The D gene is left open where the match is weak. Clone sizes are given selectively: once, few, many, or a class where the clone is expanded.

D | size | J | length | V | DNA | CDR3
TRBD1 | - | TRBJ1-1 | 16 | TRBV12-5 | TGTGCTAGTGGTTTGGTATTACAGGGGGCGCGGGCCGAAGCTTTCTTT | CASGLVLQGARAEAFF
- | - | TRBJ2-5 | 12 | TRBV3-1/TRBV3-2 | TGTGCCAGCAGCCTGGTCCAGGGGCCCCAGTACTTC | CASSLVQGPQYF
TRBD2 | - | TRBJ2-2 | 13 | TRBV7-6 | TGTGCCAGCAGCCCTAGCGGAACCGGGGAGCTGTTTTTT | CASSPSGTGELFF
TRBD2 | - | TRBJ2-1 | 15 | TRBV27 | TGTGCCAGCAGTTTAGGGGTTAGCGGGAATAATGAGCAGTTCTTC | CASSLGVSGNNEQFF
- | - | TRBJ2-4 | 15 | TRBV5-5 | TGTGCCAGCAGCTTTAGGTGGGGGGAAAAAAACATTCAGTACTTC | CASSFRWGEKNIQYF
- | - | TRBJ2-7 | 15 | TRBV4-1 | TGCGCCAGCAGCCAACCGGGTAGCCCACCGTACGAGCAGTACTTC | CASSQPGSPPYEQYF
TRBD1 | - | TRBJ2-7 | 17 | TRBV7-2 | TGTGCCAGCAGTTTCGGAAGGGGACAGGGCCCTCCCTACGAGCAGTACTTC | CASSFGRGQGPPYEQYF
- | - | TRBJ1-2 | 16 | TRBV6-5 | TGTGCCAGCAGTTACTTCGTTCCCGGGAGGGGAGGTGGCTACACCTTC | CASSYFVPGRGGGYTF
- | few | TRBJ2-1 | 15 | TRBV5-6 | TGTGCCAGCAGCATCGGGATCCCCCTTTACAATGAGCAGTTCTTC | CASSIGIPLYNEQFF
TRBD1 | - | TRBJ2-7 | 12 | TRBV10-3 | TGTGCCACAAGACAGGGATCGGGGGAGCAGTACTTC | CATRQGSGEQYF
- | - | TRBJ1-3 | 12 | TRBV4-1 | TGCGCCAGCAGCCCGGGTGGAAACACCATATATTTT | CASSPGGNTIYF